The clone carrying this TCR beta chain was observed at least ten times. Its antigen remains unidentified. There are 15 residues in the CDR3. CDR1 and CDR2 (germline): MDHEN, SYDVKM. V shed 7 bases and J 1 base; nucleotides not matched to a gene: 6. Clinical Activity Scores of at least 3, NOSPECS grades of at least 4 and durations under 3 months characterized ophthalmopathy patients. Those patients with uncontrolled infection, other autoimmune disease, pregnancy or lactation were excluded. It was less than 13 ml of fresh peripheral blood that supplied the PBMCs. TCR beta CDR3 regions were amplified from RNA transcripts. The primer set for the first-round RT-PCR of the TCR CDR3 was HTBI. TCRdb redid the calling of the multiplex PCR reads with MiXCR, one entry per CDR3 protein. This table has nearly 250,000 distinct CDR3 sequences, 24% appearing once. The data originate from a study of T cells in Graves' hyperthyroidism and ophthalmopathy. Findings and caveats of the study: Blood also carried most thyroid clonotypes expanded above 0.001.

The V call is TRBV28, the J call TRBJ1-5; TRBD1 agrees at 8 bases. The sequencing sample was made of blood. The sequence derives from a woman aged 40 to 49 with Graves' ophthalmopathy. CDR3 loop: CASKQGVLSNQPQHF. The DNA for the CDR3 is TGTGCCAGCAAACAGGGGGTGTTGAGCAATCAGCCCCAGCATTTT.